This TCR beta chain was documented in a study of molecular identifiers for immune sequencing clone quantification. V lost 6 bases, J lost 3 bases, and 21 bases lay in between. CDR1 is MNHEY and CDR2 is SVGAGI in the germline V gene. The CDR3 totals 16 residues. This clonotype came up many times. In TCRdb, the PCR reads were re-called with MiXCR into one record per CDR3 protein. The sample holds a few hundred thousand distinct CDR3 sequences, about 25% seen once. The sequencing input was naive CD8+ T cells from blood, with Jurkat cell RNA spiked in. Subset described: FACS-sorted CD8+CD4-CCR7+CD45RA+ naive T cells. The receptor comes from a human donor in good health. Some libraries in this study had Jurkat cell RNA spiked in. This chain links TRBV6-5 with TRBJ2-7; D perhaps matches TRBD2 (6 bases). CDR3 coding DNA: TGTGCCAGCAGCTACGGGGTCAAGACTAGTATCTACGAGCAGTACTTC. Translation gives CASSYGVKTSIYEQYF.